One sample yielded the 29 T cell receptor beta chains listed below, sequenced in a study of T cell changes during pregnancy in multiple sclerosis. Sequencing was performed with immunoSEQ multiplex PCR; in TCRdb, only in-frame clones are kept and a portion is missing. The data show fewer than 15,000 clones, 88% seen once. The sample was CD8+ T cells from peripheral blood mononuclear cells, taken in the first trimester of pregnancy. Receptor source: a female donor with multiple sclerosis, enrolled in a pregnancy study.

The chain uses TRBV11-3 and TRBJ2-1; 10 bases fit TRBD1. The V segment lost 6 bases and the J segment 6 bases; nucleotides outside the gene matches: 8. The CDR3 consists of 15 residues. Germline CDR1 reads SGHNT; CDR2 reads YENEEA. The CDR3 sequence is CASSSGTGESNEQFF. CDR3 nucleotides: TGTGCCAGCAGTTCCGGGACAGGGGAGTCCAATGAGCAGTTCTTC.

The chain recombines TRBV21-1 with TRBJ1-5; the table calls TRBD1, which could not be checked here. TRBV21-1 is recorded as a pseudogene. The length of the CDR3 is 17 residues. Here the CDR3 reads CASSISGPERGNQPQHF. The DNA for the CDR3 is TGTGCCAGCAGCATTTCAGGGCCCGAAAGAGGCAATCAGCCCCAGCATTTT.

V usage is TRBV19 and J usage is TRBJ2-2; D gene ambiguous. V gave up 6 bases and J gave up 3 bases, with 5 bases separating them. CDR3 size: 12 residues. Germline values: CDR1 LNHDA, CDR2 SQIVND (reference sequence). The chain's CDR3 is CASRFDTGELFF. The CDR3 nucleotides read TGTGCCAGTAGGTTCGACACCGGGGAGCTGTTTTTT.

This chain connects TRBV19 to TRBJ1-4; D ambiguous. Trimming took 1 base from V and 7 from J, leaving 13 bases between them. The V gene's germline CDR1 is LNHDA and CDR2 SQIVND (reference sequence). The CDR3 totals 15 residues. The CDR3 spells CASSIGGSSGEKLFF. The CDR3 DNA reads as TGTGCCAGTAGTATAGGCGGCTCCTCCGGTGAAAAACTGTTTTTT. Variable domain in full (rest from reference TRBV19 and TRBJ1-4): DGGITQSPKYLFRKEGQNVTLSCEQNLNHDAMYWYRQDPGQGLRLIYYSQIVNDFQKGDIAEGYSVSREKKESFPLTVTSAQKNPTAFYLCASSIGGSSGEKLFFGSGTQLSVL.

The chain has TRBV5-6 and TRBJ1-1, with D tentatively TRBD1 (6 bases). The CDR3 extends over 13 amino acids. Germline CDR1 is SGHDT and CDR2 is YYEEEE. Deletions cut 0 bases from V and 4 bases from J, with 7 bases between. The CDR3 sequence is CASSLGGLTEAFF. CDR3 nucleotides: TGTGCCAGCAGCTTGGGGGGGCTCACTGAAGCTTTCTTT.

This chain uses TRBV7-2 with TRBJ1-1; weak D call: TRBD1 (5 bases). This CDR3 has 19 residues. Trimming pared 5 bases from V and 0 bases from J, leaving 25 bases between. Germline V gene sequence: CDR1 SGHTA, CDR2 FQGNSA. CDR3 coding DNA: TGTGCCAGCAGCCATCCAGTCCGACAGATTCCCATCATGAACACTGAAGCTTTCTTT. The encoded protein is CASSHPVRQIPIMNTEAFF.

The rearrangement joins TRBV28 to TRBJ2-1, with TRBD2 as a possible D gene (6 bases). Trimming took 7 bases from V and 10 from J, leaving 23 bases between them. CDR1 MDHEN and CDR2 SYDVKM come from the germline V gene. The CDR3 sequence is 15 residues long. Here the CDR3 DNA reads TGTGCCAGCAAGGATCTAGCGAGCTCTTTGTTAGAGCAGTTCTTC. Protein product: CASKDLASSLLEQFF.

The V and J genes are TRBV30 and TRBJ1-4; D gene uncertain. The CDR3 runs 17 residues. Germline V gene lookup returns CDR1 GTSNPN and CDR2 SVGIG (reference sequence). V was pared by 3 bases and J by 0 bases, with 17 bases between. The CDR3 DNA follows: TGTGCCTGGAGCCCCTACCCCAAAGATGCAACTAATGAAAAACTGTTTTTT. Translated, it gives CAWSPYPKDATNEKLFF.

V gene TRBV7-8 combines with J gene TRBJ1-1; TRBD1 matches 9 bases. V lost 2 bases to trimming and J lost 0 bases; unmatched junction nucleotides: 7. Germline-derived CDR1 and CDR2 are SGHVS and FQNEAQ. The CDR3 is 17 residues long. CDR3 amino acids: CASSLIQGAYVNTEAFF. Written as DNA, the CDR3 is TGTGCCAGCAGCTTAATACAGGGGGCTTACGTGAACACTGAAGCTTTCTTT.

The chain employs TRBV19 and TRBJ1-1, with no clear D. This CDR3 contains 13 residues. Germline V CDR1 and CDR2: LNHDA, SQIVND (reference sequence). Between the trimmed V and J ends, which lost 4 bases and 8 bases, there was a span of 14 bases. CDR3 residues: CASSTPWAEEAFF. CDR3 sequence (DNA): TGTGCCAGTAGTACCCCCTGGGCAGAGGAAGCTTTCTTT. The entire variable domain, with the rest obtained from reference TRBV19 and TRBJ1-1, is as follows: DGGITQSPKYLFRKEGQNVTLSCEQNLNHDAMYWYRQDPGQGLRLIYYSQIVNDFQKGDIAEGYSVSREKKESFPLTVTSAQKNPTAFYLCASSTPWAEEAFFGQGTRLTVV.

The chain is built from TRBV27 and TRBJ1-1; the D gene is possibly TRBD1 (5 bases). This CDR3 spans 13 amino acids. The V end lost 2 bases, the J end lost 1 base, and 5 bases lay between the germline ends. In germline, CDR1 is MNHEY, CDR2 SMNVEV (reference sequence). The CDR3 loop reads CASSLGQNTEAFF. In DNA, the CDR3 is TGTGCCAGCAGTTTAGGACAGAACACTGAAGCTTTCTTT.

For the CDR3, the DNA is TGTGCCAGCGAACGGGTCTTAGTTGGCGATCAGTTCTTC. Its protein is CASERVLVGDQFF. V gene TRBV2 combines with J gene TRBJ2-1; D ambiguous. This CDR3 has 13 amino acids. V was pared by 8 bases and J by 13 bases, with 21 bases between. The germline CDR1 and CDR2 sequences are SNHLY and FYNNEI. The whole variable domain, remainder taken from reference TRBV2 and TRBJ2-1, is EPEVTQTPSHQVTQMGQEVILRCVPISNHLYFYWYRQILGQKVEFLVSFYNNEISEKSEIFDDQFSVERPDGSNFTLKIRSTKLEDSAMYFCASERVLVGDQFFGPGTRLTVL.

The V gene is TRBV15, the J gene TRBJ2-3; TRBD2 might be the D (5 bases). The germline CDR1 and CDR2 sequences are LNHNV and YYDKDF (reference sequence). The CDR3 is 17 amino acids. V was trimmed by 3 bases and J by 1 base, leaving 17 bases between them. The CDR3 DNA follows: TGTGCCACCAGCAGGGTCCGGGGTAGGGCGGGCACAGATACGCAGTATTTT. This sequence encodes CATSRVRGRAGTDTQYF. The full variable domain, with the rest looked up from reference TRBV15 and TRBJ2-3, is DAMVIQNPRYQVTQFGKPVTLSCSQTLNHNVMYWYQQKSSQAPKLLFHYYDKDFNNEADTPDNFQSRRPNTSFCFLDIRSPGLGDTAMYLCATSRVRGRAGTDTQYFGPGTRLTVL.

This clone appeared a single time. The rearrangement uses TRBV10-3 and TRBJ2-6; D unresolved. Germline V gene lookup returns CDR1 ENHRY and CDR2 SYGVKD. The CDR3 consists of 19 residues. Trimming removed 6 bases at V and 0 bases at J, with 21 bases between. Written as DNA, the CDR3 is TGTGCCATCAGACCTTTTTTAGTGCAGGCGAGCTCTGGGGCCAACGTCCTGACTTTC. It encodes CAIRPFLVQASSGANVLTF.

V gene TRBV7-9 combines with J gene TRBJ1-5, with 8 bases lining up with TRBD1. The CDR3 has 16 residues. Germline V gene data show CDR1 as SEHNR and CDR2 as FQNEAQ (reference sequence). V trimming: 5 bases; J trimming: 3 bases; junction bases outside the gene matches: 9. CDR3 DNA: TGTGCCAGCAGCGAGGCCGGACAGGGACCCAATCAGCCCCAGCATTTT. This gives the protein CASSEAGQGPNQPQHF.

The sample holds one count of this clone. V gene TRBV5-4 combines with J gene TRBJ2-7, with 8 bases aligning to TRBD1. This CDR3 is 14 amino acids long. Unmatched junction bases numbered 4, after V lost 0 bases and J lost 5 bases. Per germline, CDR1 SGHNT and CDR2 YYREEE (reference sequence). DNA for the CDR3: TGTGCCAGCAGCTTGGGACAGGGGAACAACGAGCAGTACTTC. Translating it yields CASSLGQGNNEQYF.

In DNA form, the CDR3 reads TGTGCCTGGAGGTCCGGGGAAAAACTGTTTTTT. It codes for CAWRSGEKLFF. The chain links TRBV30 to TRBJ1-4; D is ambiguous. CDR3 length: 11 amino acids. V was clipped by 3 bases and J by 8 bases, with 7 bases between them. CDR1 GTSNPN and CDR2 SVGIG come from the germline V gene (reference sequence). Looking up the rest from reference TRBV30 and TRBJ1-4 gives the full variable domain: SQTIHQWPATLVQPVGSPLSLECTVEGTSNPNLYWYRQAAGRGLQLLFYSVGIGQISSEVPQNLSASRPQDRQFILSSKKLLLSDSGFYLCAWRSGEKLFFGSGTQLSVL.

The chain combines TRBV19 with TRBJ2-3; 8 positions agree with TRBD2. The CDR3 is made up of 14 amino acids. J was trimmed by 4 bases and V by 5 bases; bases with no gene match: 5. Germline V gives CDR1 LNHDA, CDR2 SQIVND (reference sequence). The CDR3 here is CASSGGLESDTQYF. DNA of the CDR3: TGTGCCAGTAGTGGGGGACTAGAGTCAGATACGCAGTATTTT.

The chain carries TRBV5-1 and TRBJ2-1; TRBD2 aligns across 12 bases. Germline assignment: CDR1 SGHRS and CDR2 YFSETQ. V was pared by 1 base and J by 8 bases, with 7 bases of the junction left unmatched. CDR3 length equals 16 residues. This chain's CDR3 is CASSLRASGGADEQFF. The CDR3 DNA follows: TGCGCCAGCAGCTTGAGGGCTAGCGGGGGGGCCGATGAGCAGTTCTTC. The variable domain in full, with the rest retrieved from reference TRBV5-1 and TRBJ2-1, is KAGVTQTPRYLIKTRGQQVTLSCSPISGHRSVSWYQQTPGQGLQFLFEYFSETQRNKGNFPGRFSGRQFSNSRSEMNVSTLELGDSALYLCASSLRASGGADEQFFGPGTRLTVL.

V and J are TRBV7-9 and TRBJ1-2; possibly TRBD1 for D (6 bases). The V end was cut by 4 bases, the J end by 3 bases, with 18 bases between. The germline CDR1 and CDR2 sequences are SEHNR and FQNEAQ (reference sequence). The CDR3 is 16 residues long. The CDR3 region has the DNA TGTGCCAGCAGCTCCTTCTACAGGGCGGAGGACTATGGCTACACCTTC. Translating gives CASSSFYRAEDYGYTF.

CDR3 DNA: TGTGCCAGCAGCAAAGCGCCGGGACAGGGGGCTCGACCTACCTTGAACACTGAAGCTTTCTTT. Its protein product is CASSKAPGQGARPTLNTEAFF. The chain joins TRBV21-1 to TRBJ1-1; the D call in the table, TRBD1, was not verified against the DNA. TRBV21-1 is annotated as a pseudogene. The CDR3 runs 21 residues.

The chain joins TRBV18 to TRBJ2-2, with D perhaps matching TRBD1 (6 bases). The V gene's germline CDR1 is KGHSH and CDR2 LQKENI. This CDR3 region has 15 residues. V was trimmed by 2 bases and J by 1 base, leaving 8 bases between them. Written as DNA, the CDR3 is TGTGCCAGCTCACCATTCAGGGGGAACACCGGGGAGCTGTTTTTT. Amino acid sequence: CASSPFRGNTGELFF.

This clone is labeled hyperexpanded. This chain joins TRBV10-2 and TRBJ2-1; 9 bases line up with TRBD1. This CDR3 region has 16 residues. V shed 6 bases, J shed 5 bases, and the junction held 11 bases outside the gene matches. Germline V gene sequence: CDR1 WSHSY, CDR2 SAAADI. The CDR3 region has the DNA TGCGCCAGCAGGGGCCCCGGGACAGGGTGGAACAATGAGCAGTTCTTC. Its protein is CASRGPGTGWNNEQFF.

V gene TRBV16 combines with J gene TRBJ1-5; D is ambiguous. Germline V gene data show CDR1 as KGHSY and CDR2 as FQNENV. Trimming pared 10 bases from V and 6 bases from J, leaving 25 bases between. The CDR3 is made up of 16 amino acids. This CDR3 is CATSPDNRWVGQPQHF. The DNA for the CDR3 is TGTGCCACCTCACCCGACAATCGATGGGTAGGTCAGCCCCAGCATTTT. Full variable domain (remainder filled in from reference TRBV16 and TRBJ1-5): GEEVAQTPKHLVRGEGQKAKLYCAPIKGHSYVFWYQQVLKNEFKFLISFQNENVFDETGMPKERFSAKCLPNSPCSLEIQATKLEDSAVYFCATSPDNRWVGQPQHFGDGTRLSIL.

The CDR3 sequence is CASRDRGKGGYTF. In DNA form, the CDR3 reads TGTGCCAGCAGGGACAGGGGGAAAGGTGGCTACACCTTC. This chain joins TRBV27 and TRBJ1-2; 10 nucleotides match TRBD1. The germline V gene has CDR1 MNHEY and CDR2 SMNVEV (reference sequence). Trimming took 6 bases from V and 7 from J; bases not matched to a gene: 5. CDR3 length equals 13 residues.

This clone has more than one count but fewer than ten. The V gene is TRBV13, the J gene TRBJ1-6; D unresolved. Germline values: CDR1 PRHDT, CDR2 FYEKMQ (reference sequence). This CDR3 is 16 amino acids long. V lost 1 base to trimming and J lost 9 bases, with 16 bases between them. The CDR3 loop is CASSLAARGQSSPLHF. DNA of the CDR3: TGTGCCAGCAGCTTAGCGGCTCGGGGTCAGAGTTCACCCCTCCACTTT.

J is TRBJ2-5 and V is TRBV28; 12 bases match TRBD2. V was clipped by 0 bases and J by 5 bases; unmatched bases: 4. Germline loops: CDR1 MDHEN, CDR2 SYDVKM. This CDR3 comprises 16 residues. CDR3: CASSLWTSGGGETQYF. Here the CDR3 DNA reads TGTGCCAGCAGTTTATGGACTAGCGGGGGTGGGGAGACCCAGTACTTC.

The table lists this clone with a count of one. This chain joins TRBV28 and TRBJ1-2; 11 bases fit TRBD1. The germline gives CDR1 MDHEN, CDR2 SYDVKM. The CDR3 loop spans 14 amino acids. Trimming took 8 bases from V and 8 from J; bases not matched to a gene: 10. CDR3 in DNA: TGTGCCAGCTTCCTGGACAGGGGGCTTCGGGGCTACACCTTC. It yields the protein CASFLDRGLRGYTF.

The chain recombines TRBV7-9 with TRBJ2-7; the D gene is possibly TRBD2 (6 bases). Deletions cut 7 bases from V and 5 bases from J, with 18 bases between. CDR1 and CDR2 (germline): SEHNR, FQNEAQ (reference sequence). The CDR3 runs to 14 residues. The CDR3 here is CASIDSTGGDEQYF. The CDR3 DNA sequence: TGTGCCAGCATTGACTCGACCGGGGGTGACGAGCAGTACTTC.